Each of the 16 T cell receptor beta chains below was sequenced from the same sample in a study of cytomegalovirus exposure and HLA in healthy donors. Primers included in the PCR were 60 Vbeta and 13 Jbeta primers. Using immunoSEQ multiplex PCR, the repertoire was profiled, and TCRdb retains in-frame clones only, with some absent. Here the sample spans some 160,000 clones, over 70% being singletons. Material for sequencing was PBMCs. The receptor set was obtained from a man aged 40-49 years in good health and CMV-seronegative.

The chain joins TRBV18 to TRBJ2-5; TRBD1 matches 8 bases. From germline, CDR1 is KGHSH and CDR2 LQKENI. The CDR3 is 14 residues long. V lost 4 bases and J lost 4; bases outside the gene matches: 5. In nucleotides, the CDR3 is TGTGCCAGCTCACTTGTAACAGGGGGAGAGACCCAGTACTTC. It translates to CASSLVTGGETQYF.

This chain joins TRBV7-7 and TRBJ2-5; 7 bases align to TRBD1. Looked up from germline, CDR1 is SSHAT and CDR2 is FNYEAQ (reference sequence). This CDR3 has 18 amino acids. With V trimmed by 4 bases and J by 0 bases, 14 bases remained unmatched. The CDR3 region is CASSSGTALFPYQETQYF. For the CDR3, the DNA is TGTGCCAGCAGCTCCGGGACAGCCCTTTTCCCGTACCAAGAGACCCAGTACTTC.

V is TRBV6-5 and J is TRBJ2-5; D might be TRBD2 (5 bases). Looked up from germline, CDR1 is MNHEY and CDR2 is SVGAGI. The ends were cut back, 0 bases at V and 11 bases at J, with 16 bases in the middle. The CDR3 spans 14 residues. CDR3 DNA: TGTGCCAGCAGTTACTCGGCACCCCCGGAGGAGCAGTACTTC. It specifies CASSYSAPPEEQYF.

Concerning this clone itself: Other DNA sequences in the sample encode the same CDR3. The chain links TRBV7-2 to TRBJ2-7, with unresolved D. V was shortened by 5 bases and J by 1 base, with 9 bases between the two germline ends. The CDR3 is 13 amino acids. Germline V gives CDR1 SGHTA, CDR2 FQGNSA. The CDR3 sequence: CASSPRMSYEQYF. In DNA, the CDR3 is TGTGCCAGCAGCCCGAGAATGTCCTACGAGCAGTACTTC. The full variable domain, rest sourced from reference TRBV7-2 and TRBJ2-7, is GAGVSQSPSNKVTEKGKDVELRCDPISGHTALYWYRQSLGQGLEFLIYFQGNSAPDKSGLPSDRFSAERTGGSVSTLTIQRTQQEDSAVYLCASSPRMSYEQYFGPGTRLTVT.

The chain is built from TRBV15 and TRBJ1-5, with D perhaps TRBD1 (6 bases). This CDR3 is built from 18 residues. The V and J ends lost 0 bases and 4 bases respectively, with 19 bases between them. CDR1 LNHNV and CDR2 YYDKDF come from the germline V gene (reference sequence). The CDR3 DNA follows: TGTGCCACCAGCAGAGAGGACACTATCAGGGGCCCTAATCAGCCCCAGCATTTT. Protein product: CATSREDTIRGPNQPQHF.

Written as DNA, the CDR3 is TGTGCCAGCAGCTTCTCGTACCAAGAGACCCAGTACTTC. Translation: CASSFSYQETQYF. The gene calls are TRBV7-2 and TRBJ2-5, with D hard to call. V was clipped by 3 bases and J by 0 bases, with 5 bases between them. Germline V gene data show CDR1 as SGHTA and CDR2 as FQGNSA. The CDR3 loop spans 13 amino acids. Full variable domain (outside the CDR3, taken from reference TRBV7-2 and TRBJ2-5): GAGVSQSPSNKVTEKGKDVELRCDPISGHTALYWYRQSLGQGLEFLIYFQGNSAPDKSGLPSDRFSAERTGGSVSTLTIQRTQQEDSAVYLCASSFSYQETQYFGPGTRLLVL.

The sample holds one count of this clone. This chain joins TRBV9 and TRBJ1-1, with TRBD1 as a possible D gene (6 bases). Germline V gives CDR1 SGDLS, CDR2 YYNGEE. This CDR3 region has 15 residues. Trimming removed 5 bases from V and 1 base from J, with 15 bases in between. This CDR3 reads CASSLSGDKNTEAFF. The CDR3 region has the DNA TGTGCCAGCAGTCTATCAGGGGACAAGAACACTGAAGCTTTCTTT.

V gene TRBV7-2 combines with J gene TRBJ2-3, with 8 bases fitting TRBD1. CDR1 and CDR2 (germline): SGHTA, FQGNSA. V shed 1 base and J 2 bases; nucleotides not matched to a gene: 5. The CDR3 spans 16 residues. The CDR3 sequence is CASSLVAGGITDTQYF. The CDR3 DNA reads as TGTGCCAGCAGCTTAGTCGCAGGGGGCATCACAGATACGCAGTATTTT. Full variable domain (outside the CDR3, taken from reference TRBV7-2 and TRBJ2-3): GAGVSQSPSNKVTEKGKDVELRCDPISGHTALYWYRQSLGQGLEFLIYFQGNSAPDKSGLPSDRFSAERTGGSVSTLTIQRTQQEDSAVYLCASSLVAGGITDTQYFGPGTRLTVL.

The chain carries TRBV4-1 and TRBJ2-7; D may be TRBD2 (6 bases). Germline V gene sequence: CDR1 MGHRA, CDR2 YSYEKL. Deletions cut 1 base from V and 6 bases from J, with 13 bases between. The CDR3 is 14 residues long. The DNA for the CDR3 is TGCGCCAGCAGCCAAGGACTAGACCCTCGCGAGCAGTACTTC. It encodes CASSQGLDPREQYF.

The sample holds a few counts of this clone. The chain employs TRBV7-9 and TRBJ1-5; weak D call: TRBD1 (5 bases). Germline V lookup: CDR1 SEHNR, CDR2 FQNEAQ (reference sequence). V lost 0 bases, J lost 2 bases, and 8 bases lay in between. The CDR3 runs 15 residues. DNA of the CDR3: TGTGCCAGCAGCTTAGCCCAGGGTGGCAATCAGCCCCAGCATTTT. Its protein is CASSLAQGGNQPQHF.

Here the CDR3 reads CAWSLTGQEKLFF. The CDR3 DNA follows: TGTGCCTGGAGTTTGACAGGGCAAGAAAAACTGTTTTTT. The chain uses TRBV30 and TRBJ1-4; 7 bases agree with TRBD1. Trimming took 2 bases from V and 8 from J; bases not matched to a gene: 5. This CDR3 comprises 13 residues. Germline CDR1 and CDR2: GTSNPN and SVGIG (reference sequence). Full variable domain (rest looked up from reference TRBV30 and TRBJ1-4): SQTIHQWPATLVQPVGSPLSLECTVEGTSNPNLYWYRQAAGRGLQLLFYSVGIGQISSEVPQNLSASRPQDRQFILSSKKLLLSDSGFYLCAWSLTGQEKLFFGSGTQLSVL.

This clone has only a few counts. This chain connects TRBV19 to TRBJ2-3; 9 positions match TRBD2. V shed 3 bases and J 3 bases; nucleotides not matched to a gene: 7. CDR1 is LNHDA and CDR2 is SQIVND in the germline V gene (reference sequence). CDR3 size: 16 residues. The DNA for the CDR3 is TGTGCCAGTAGTATGCCTAGCGGGATAAGGACAGATACGCAGTATTTT. Its protein product is CASSMPSGIRTDTQYF.

This clone has a handful of counts. This chain joins TRBV19 and TRBJ2-4; 8 bases line up with TRBD2. The germline gives CDR1 LNHDA, CDR2 SQIVND (reference sequence). V trimming: 5 bases; J trimming: 2 bases; junction bases outside the gene matches: 8. This CDR3 contains 16 residues. The CDR3 DNA is TGTGCCAGTAGTTCCAGACTAGCGCAAACCAAAAACATTCAGTACTTC. Its translation is CASSSRLAQTKNIQYF.

The chain is built from TRBV7-6 and TRBJ1-1; 7 positions agree with TRBD1. Trimming took 6 bases from V and 0 from J; bases not matched to a gene: 10. The CDR3 loop spans 16 amino acids. CDR1 SGHVS and CDR2 FNYEAQ come from the germline V gene. The CDR3 DNA reads TGTGCCAGCAGGAGACTGTACAGGGGCGTGAACACTGAAGCTTTCTTT. Its translation is CASRRLYRGVNTEAFF.

The rearrangement links TRBV11-2 to TRBJ1-2, with TRBD1 identical over 7 bases. The length of the CDR3 is 13 residues. The V segment lost 4 bases and the J segment 2 bases; nucleotides outside the gene matches: 1. Germline V gene data show CDR1 as SGHAT and CDR2 as FQNNGV. The CDR3 region has the DNA TGTGCCAGCAGCTCAGGGGGGAACTATGGCTACACCTTC. This gives the protein CASSSGGNYGYTF. The complete variable domain, with remaining parts taken from reference TRBV11-2 and TRBJ1-2, reads EAGVAQSPRYKIIEKRQSVAFWCNPISGHATLYWYQQILGQGPKLLIQFQNNGVVDDSQLPKDRFSAERLKGVDSTLKIQPAKLEDSAVYLCASSSGGNYGYTFGSGTRLTVV.

The chain recombines TRBV27 with TRBJ1-6; 10 positions agree with TRBD1. After removal of 0 bases from V and 0 bases from J, the junction contained 5 bases not matched to a gene. Per the germline V gene, CDR1 is MNHEY and CDR2 is SMNVEV (reference sequence). This CDR3 has 19 amino acids. The CDR3 bases are TGTGCCAGCAGTTTATCTGGGGGACAGGGGAGCTCCTATAATTCACCCCTCCACTTT. It encodes CASSLSGGQGSSYNSPLHF.